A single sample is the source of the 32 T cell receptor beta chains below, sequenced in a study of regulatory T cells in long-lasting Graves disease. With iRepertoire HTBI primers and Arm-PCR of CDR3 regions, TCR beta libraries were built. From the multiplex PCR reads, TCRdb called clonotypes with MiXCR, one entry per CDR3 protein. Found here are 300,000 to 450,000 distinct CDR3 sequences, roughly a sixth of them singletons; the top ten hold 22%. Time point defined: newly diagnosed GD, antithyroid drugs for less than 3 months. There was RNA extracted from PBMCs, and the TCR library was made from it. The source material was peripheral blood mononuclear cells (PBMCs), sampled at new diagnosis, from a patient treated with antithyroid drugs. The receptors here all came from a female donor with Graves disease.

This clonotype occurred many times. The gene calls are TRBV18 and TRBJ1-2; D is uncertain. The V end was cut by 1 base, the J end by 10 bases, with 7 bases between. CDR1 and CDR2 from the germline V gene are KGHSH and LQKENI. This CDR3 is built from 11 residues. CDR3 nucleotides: TGTGCCAGCTCACCACTGATTGCCTACACCTTC. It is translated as CASSPLIAYTF.

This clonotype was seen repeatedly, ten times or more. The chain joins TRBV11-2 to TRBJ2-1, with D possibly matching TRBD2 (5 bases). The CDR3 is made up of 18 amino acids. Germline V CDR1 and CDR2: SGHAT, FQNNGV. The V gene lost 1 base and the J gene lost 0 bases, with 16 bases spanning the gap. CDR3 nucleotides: TGTGCCAGCAGCTTAGGTACCCCGGGATCCTACTCCTACAATGAGCAGTTCTTC. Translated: CASSLGTPGSYSYNEQFF.

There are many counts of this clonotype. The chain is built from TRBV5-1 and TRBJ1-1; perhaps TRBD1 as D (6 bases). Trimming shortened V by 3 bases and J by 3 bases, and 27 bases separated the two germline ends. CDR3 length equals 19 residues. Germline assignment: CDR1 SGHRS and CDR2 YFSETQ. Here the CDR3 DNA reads TGCGCCAGCAGCTATCGTACCAGCGACAGGAGGCGGGAAGACACTGAAGCTTTCTTT. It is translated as CASSYRTSDRRREDTEAFF.

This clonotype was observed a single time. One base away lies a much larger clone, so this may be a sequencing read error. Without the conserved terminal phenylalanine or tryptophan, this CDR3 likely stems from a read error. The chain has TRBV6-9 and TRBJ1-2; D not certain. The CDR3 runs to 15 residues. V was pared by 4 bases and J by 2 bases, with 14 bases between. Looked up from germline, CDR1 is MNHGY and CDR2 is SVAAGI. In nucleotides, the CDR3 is TGTGCCAGCAGTTTACTCCAAGTAGTGAACTATGGCTACACCTCC. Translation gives CASSLLQVVNYGYTS.

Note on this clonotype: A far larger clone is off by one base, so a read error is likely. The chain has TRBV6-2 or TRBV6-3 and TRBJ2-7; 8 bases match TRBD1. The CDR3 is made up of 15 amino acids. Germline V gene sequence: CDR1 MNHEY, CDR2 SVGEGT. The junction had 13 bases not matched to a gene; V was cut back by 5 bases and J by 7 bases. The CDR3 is CASSATGGSYNEQYF. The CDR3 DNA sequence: TGTGCCAGCAGTGCCACAGGGGGAAGCTACAATGAGCAGTACTTC.

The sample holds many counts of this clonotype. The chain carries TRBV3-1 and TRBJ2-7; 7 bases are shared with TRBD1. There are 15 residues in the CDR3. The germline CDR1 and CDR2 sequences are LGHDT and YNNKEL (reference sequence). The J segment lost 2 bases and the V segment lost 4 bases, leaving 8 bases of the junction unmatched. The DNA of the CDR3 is TGTGCCAGCAGCCTCCGGACAGGACTTCCCTACGAGCAGTACTTC. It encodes CASSLRTGLPYEQYF.

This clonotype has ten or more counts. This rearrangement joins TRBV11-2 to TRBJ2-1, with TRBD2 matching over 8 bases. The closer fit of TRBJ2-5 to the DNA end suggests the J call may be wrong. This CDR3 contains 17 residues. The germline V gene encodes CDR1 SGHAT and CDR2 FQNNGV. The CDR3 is CASSPVAAGDRWETQYF. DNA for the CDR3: TGTGCCAGCAGCCCAGTTGCAGCGGGAGATAGGTGGGAGACCCAGTACTTC.

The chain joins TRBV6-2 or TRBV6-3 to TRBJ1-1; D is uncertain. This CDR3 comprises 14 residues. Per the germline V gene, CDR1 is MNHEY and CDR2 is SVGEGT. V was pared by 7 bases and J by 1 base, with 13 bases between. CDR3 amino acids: CASTPPRSNTEAFF. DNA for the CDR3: TGTGCCAGCACCCCTCCCCGCTCGAACACTGAAGCTTTCTTT.

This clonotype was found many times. The CDR3 reads CATSVVGETYNEQFF. In nucleotides, the CDR3 is TGTGCCACCAGTGTGGTGGGAGAGACCTACAATGAGCAGTTCTTC. The chain employs TRBV24-1 and TRBJ2-1; maybe TRBD2 (5 bases). This CDR3 is 15 amino acids long. The germline gives CDR1 KGHDR, CDR2 SFDVKD. Trimming removed 5 bases at V and 2 bases at J, with 12 bases between.

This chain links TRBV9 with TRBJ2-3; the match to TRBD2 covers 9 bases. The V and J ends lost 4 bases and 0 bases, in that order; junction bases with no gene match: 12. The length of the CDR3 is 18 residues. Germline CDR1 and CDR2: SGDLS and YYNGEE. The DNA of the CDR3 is TGTGCCAGCAGCTCATCCGGGACTAGCAGGCGAAGCACAGATACGCAGTATTTT. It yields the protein CASSSSGTSRRSTDTQYF.

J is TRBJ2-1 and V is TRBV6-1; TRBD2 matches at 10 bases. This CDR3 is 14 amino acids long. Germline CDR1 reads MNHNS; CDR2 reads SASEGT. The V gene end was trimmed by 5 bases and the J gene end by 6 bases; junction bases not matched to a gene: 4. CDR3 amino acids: CASSTSGNPNEQFF. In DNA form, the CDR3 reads TGTGCCAGCAGTACTAGCGGGAATCCCAATGAGCAGTTCTTC.

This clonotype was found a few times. CDR3 in amino acids: CSVDVQGTTGELFF. The CDR3 region has the DNA TGCAGCGTTGATGTACAGGGAACTACCGGGGAGCTGTTTTTT. The gene calls are TRBV29-1 and TRBJ2-2; D is perhaps TRBD1 (6 bases). This CDR3 spans 14 amino acids. V lost 3 bases and J lost 5, with 13 bases in between. Germline CDR1 reads SQVTM; CDR2 reads ANQGSEA.

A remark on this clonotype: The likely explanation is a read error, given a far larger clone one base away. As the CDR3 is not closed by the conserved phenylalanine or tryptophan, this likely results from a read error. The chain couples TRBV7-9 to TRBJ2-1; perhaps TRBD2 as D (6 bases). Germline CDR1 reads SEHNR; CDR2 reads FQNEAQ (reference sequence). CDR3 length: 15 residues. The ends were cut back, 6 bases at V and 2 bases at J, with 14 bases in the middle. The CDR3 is CASSGSGSAYNEQFS. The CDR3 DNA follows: TGTGCCAGCAGTGGTAGCGGCTCCGCCTACAATGAGCAGTTCTCC.

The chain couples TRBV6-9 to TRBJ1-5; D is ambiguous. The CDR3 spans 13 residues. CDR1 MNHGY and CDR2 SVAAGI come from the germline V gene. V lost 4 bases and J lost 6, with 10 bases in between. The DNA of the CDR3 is TGTGCCAGCAGTTCGGTGGGAACTCAGCCCCAGCATTTT. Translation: CASSSVGTQPQHF.

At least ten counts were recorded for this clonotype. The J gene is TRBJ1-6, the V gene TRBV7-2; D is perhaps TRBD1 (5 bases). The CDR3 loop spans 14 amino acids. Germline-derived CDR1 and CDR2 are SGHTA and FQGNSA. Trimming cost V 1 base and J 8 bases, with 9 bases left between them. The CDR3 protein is CASSLVRVYSPLHF. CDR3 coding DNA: TGTGCCAGCAGCTTAGTCAGGGTTTATTCACCCCTCCACTTT.

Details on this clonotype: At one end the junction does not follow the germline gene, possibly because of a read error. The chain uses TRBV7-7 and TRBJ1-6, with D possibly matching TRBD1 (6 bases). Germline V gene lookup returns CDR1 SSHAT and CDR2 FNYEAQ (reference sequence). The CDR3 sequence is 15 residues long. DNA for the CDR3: TGTGCTAGCAGCTTCGGGGGGCATAGGAATTCACCCCTCCACTTT. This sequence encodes CASSFGGHRNSPLHF. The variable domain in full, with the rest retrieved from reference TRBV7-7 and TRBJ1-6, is GAGVSQSPRYKVTKRGQDVTLRCDPISSHATLYWYQQALGQGPEFLTYFNYEAQPDKSGLPSDRFSAERPEGSISTLTIQRTEQRDSAMYRCASSFGGHRNSPLHFGNGTRLTVT.

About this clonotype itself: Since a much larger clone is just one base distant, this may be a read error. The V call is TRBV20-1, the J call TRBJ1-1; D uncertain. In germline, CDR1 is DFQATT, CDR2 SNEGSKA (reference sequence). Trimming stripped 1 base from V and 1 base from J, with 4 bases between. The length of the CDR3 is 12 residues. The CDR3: CSARAGNTEAFF. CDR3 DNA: TGCAGTGCTAGAGCGGGGAACACTGAAGCTTTCTTT.

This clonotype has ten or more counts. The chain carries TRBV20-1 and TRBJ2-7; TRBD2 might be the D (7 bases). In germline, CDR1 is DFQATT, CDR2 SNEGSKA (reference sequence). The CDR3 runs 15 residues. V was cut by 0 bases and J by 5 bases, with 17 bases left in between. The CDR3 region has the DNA TGCAGTGCTAGAGATCTAGGGGGGGCGAACAACGAGCAGTACTTC. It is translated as CSARDLGGANNEQYF.

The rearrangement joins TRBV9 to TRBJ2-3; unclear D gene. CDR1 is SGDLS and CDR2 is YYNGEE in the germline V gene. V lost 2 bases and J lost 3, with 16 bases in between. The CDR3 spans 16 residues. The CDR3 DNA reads TGTGCCAGCAGCGTTCCACAGTCCGGTGGAACAGATACGCAGTATTTT. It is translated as CASSVPQSGGTDTQYF.

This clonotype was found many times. CDR3 residues: CASIASGYEQYF. Written as DNA, the CDR3 is TGCGCCAGCATCGCTAGCGGATACGAGCAGTACTTC. V is TRBV10-1 and J is TRBJ2-7, with 7 bases aligning to TRBD2. Looked up from germline, CDR1 is WNHNN and CDR2 is SYGVQD (reference sequence). CDR3 length equals 12 residues. V shed 7 bases and J 4 bases; nucleotides not matched to a gene: 4.

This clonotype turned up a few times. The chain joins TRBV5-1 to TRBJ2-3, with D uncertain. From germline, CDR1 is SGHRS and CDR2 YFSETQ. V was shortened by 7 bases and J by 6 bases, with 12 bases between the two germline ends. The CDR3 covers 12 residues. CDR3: CASGETMDTQYF. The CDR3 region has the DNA TGCGCCAGCGGGGAAACCATGGATACGCAGTATTTT.

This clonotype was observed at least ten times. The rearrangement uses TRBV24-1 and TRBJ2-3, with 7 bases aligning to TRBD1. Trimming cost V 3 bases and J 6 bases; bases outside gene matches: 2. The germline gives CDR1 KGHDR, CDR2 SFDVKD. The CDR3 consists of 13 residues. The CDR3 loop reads CATSDETGDTQYF. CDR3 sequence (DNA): TGTGCCACCAGTGATGAGACAGGGGATACGCAGTATTTT.

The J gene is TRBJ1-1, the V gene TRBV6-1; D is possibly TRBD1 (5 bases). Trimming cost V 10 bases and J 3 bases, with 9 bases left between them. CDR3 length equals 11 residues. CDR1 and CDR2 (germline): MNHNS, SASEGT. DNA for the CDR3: TGTGCCATCGACAGATACACTGAAGCTTTCTTT. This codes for CAIDRYTEAFF.

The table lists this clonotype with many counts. CDR3 DNA sequence: TGTGCCAGCAGCTCAAACAGGGTTCAGGTTGGCTACACCTTC. This sequence encodes CASSSNRVQVGYTF. The V and J genes are TRBV5-5 and TRBJ1-2; possibly TRBD1 for D (6 bases). Germline CDR1 and CDR2: SGHKS and YYEKEE (reference sequence). This CDR3 spans 14 amino acids. V was trimmed by 3 bases and J by 7 bases, leaving 16 bases between them.

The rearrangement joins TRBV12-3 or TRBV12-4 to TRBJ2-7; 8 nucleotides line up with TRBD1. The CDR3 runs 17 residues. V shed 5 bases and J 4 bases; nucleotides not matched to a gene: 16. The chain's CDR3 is CASSPHLRDRSLYEQYF. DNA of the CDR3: TGTGCCAGCAGTCCACACCTCCGGGACAGGTCCCTATACGAGCAGTACTTC.

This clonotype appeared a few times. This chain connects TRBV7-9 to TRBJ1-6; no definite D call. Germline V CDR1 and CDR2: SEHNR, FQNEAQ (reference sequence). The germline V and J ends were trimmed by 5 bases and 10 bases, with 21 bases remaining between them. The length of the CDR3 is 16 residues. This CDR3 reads CASSAVPLRWGSPLHF. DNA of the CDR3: TGTGCCAGCAGCGCCGTCCCGCTCCGGTGGGGATCACCCCTCCACTTT.

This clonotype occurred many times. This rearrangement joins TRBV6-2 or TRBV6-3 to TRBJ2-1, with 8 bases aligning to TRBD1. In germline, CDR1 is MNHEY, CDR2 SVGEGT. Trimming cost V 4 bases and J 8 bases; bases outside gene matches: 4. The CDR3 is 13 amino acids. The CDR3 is CASSFPDRDEQFF. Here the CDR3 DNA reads TGTGCCAGCAGTTTCCCGGACAGGGATGAGCAGTTCTTC.

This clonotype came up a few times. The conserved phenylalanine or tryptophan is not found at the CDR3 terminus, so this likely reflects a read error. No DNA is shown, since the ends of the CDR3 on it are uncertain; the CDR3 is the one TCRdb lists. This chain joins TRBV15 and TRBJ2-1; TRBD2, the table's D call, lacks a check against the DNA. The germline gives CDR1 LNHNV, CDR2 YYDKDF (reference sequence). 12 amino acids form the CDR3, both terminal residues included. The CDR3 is CATSRGDSGVFV.

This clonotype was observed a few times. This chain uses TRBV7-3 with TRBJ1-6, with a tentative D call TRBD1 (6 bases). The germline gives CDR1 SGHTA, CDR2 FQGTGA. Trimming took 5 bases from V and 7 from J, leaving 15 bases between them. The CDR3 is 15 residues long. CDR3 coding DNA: TGTGCCAGCAGCCCTGGTCAGGGGCGGAATTCACCCCTCCACTTT. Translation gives CASSPGQGRNSPLHF.

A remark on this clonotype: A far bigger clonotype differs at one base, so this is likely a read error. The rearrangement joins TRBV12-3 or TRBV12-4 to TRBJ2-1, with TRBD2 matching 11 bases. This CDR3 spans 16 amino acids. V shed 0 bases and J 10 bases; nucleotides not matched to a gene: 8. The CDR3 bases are TGTGCCAGCAGTTTAGCCGGGACTAGCGGAGCCCACGAGCAGTTCTTC. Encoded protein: CASSLAGTSGAHEQFF.

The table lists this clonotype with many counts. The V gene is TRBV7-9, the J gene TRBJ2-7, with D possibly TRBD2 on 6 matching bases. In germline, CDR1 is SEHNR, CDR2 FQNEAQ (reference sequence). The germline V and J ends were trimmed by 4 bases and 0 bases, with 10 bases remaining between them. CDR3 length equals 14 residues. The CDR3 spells CASSSGLRSYEQYF. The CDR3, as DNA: TGTGCCAGCAGCTCTGGACTACGCTCCTACGAGCAGTACTTC.

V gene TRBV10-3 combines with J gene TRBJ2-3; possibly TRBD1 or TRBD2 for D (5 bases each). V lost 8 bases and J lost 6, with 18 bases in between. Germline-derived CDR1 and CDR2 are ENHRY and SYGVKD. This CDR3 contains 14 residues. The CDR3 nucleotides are TGTGCCATCGGGGACGGGACGGGTGGGGATACGCAGTATTTT. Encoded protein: CAIGDGTGGDTQYF.